This TCR beta chain is drawn from a study of CD8 T cells in Susac syndrome. From blood CD8+ and CD4+ T cells, TCR beta sequences were generated. Age- and sex-matched healthy donors served as the control group. TEMRA cells were enriched by FACS, and CD4+ and CD8+ T cells were negatively isolated. With random hexamers, about 0.45 to 1 ug RNA was reverse transcribed. By means of immunoSEQ multiplex PCR, TCR beta CDR3 spanning 54 Vbeta and 13 Jbeta underwent amplification. MiXCR, applied by TCRdb to the immunoSEQ multiplex PCR reads, yields one record per CDR3 protein. Of under 200,000 distinct CDR3 sequences listed, approximately 93% were seen once; the top ten hold around 0.1%. The CDR3 is 11 amino acids. Trimming took 6 bases from V and 5 from J, leaving 7 bases between them.

The source is a human donor in good health. The chain uses TRBV12-3 or TRBV12-4 and TRBJ2-5; D is uncertain. Sample: CD4+ T cells from PBMCs. This CDR3 is CASSRVETQYF. CDR3 nucleotides: TGTGCCAGCAGCCGCGTGGAGACCCAGTACTTC.